The text below deals with one TCR beta chain. V lost 6 bases, J lost 0 bases, and 27 bases lay in between. This CDR3 is built from 20 residues. Germline values: CDR1 ENHRY, CDR2 SYGVKD. Synthetic TCR analog templates were added to each PCR reaction. Libraries were prepared by immunoSEQ multiplex PCR; TCRdb keeps only in-frame clonotypes and omits some of them. The table has about 43,000 clones, approximately 90% seen once. The record originates from a study of PD-L1 blockade in urothelial cancer. About the study: Most patients, about 90% of the roughly 29, were males with bladder-origin cancer. The median T cell count in blood samples was around 150,000. Blood was evaluated 3 weeks (second dose) and 6 weeks after therapy began.

The chain uses TRBV10-3 and TRBJ2-1; maybe TRBD2 (6 bases). Specimen: PBMCs, collected around atezolizumab (anti-PD-L1) treatment. The receptor comes from a woman aged 55-69 years with urothelial cancer. CDR3 residues: CAIRARLDPSSYPSYNEQFF. The CDR3 nucleotides are TGTGCCATCAGGGCGAGACTAGACCCAAGTAGCTATCCCTCCTACAATGAGCAGTTCTTC.